This T cell receptor beta chain was profiled in a study of blood T cell repertoires in COVID-19. Overall study: Donors in the United States, Italy and Spain gave samples during acute or convalescent COVID-19. PBMCs, B-cell-depleted T cells, or T cells were the source of the cDNA or gDNA that made up the material.

In the original workflow: By means of reference gene primer amplification, nucleated cell counts were estimated. Clones were sequenced by immunoSEQ multiplex PCR, and TCRdb holds only the in-frame ones, with some missing. That table supplies the V and J calls and clone size; D and trimming were determined from the DNA. The top ten clones hold about 4% of a sample with about 260,000 clones, 80% to 90% of them seen once. In its sample, this clone was seen once. The source material was peripheral blood. The receptor comes from a woman between 40 and 50 years old with acute or convalescent COVID-19.

The CDR3 coding sequence is TGTGCCAGCAGCTTGGGGGCGGGACAGATCAATGGCTACACCTTC. Its protein product is CASSLGAGQINGYTF. V usage is TRBV5-8 and J usage is TRBJ1-2; TRBD1 aligns across 7 bases. This CDR3 region has 15 residues. Germline V CDR1 and CDR2: SGHTS, YDEGEE. Trimming cost V 0 bases and J 6 bases; bases outside gene matches: 8. The complete variable domain, with remaining parts taken from reference TRBV5-8 and TRBJ1-2, reads EAGVTQSPTHLIKTRGQQATLRCSPISGHTSVYWYQQALGLGLQFLLWYDEGEERNRGNFPPRFSGRQFPNYSSELNVNALELEDSALYLCASSLGAGQINGYTFGSGTRLTVV.